What follows are 19 T cell receptor beta chains derived from one specimen sequenced in a study of T cells expressing NK-cell markers. Reprocessing the 5' RACE reads, TCRdb reports a single entry for every CDR3 protein and omits DNA. This sample's table has about 540,000 distinct CDR3 sequences. The sequencing sample was made of blood T cells: a sorted CD56 or NKG2C T cell subset, CD4+ or CD8+ T cells, or bulk PBMC T cells (not recorded which). All receptors come from a man between 18 and 29 years old in good health.

The chain is built from TRBV11-3 and TRBJ2-1; the D call of TRBD1 rests on TCRdb alone, since no DNA is present to check it. The CDR3 runs to 15 residues. Per germline, CDR1 SGHNT and CDR2 YENEEA. CDR3: CASSSGDVGYNEQFF.

The rearrangement links TRBV4-3 to TRBJ2-1; TCRdb proposes TRBD2, but this gene call is untestable without DNA. The CDR3 sequence is 16 residues long. The V gene's germline CDR1 is LGHNA and CDR2 YSLEER. The CDR3 reads CASSPGLNIRNNEQFF.

The rearrangement links TRBV6-1 to TRBJ1-1. From germline, CDR1 is MNHNS and CDR2 SASEGT. The CDR3 consists of 15 residues. Here the CDR3 reads CASSEALEVNTEAFF.

The chain has TRBV6-2 or TRBV6-3 and TRBJ1-6. This CDR3 region has 14 residues. The V gene's germline CDR1 is MNHEY and CDR2 SVGEGT. CDR3 residues: CASSYREYNSPLHF.

J is TRBJ2-5 and V is TRBV27; no DNA is available, so the TRBD1 call from TCRdb remains unchecked. The germline gives CDR1 MNHEY, CDR2 SMNVEV (reference sequence). This CDR3 has 14 residues. The CDR3 loop is CASSKGGPQETQYF.

CDR3 in amino acids: CASSVRDGGGYEQYF. This chain connects TRBV5-1 to TRBJ2-7; no DNA is available, so the TRBD1 call from TCRdb remains unchecked. The CDR3 extends over 15 amino acids. CDR1 is SGHRS, CDR2 YFSETQ, per germline.

The chain joins TRBV20-1 to TRBJ1-4; TCRdb returns TRBD1, unconfirmable since there is no DNA. CDR3 length: 13 amino acids. Germline values: CDR1 DFQATT, CDR2 SNEGSKA (reference sequence). This chain's CDR3 is CSAGDRLGEKLFF.

V gene TRBV7-2 combines with J gene TRBJ2-5; the D call of TRBD1 rests on TCRdb alone, since no DNA is present to check it. The CDR3 totals 14 residues. Germline-derived CDR1 and CDR2 are SGHTA and FQGNSA. CDR3 sequence reads: CASSFTVRVETQYF.

V gene TRBV20-1 combines with J gene TRBJ2-2; the TCRdb call, TRBD2, lacks DNA for checking. The CDR3 is made up of 14 amino acids. In germline, CDR1 is DFQATT, CDR2 SNEGSKA (reference sequence). The CDR3 loop reads CSARGRAFPGELFF.

The chain combines TRBV3-1 with TRBJ2-2. This CDR3 is built from 14 residues. The V gene's germline CDR1 is LGHDT and CDR2 YNNKEL (reference sequence). The CDR3 loop reads CASSAPENTGELFF.

V usage is TRBV6-5 and J usage is TRBJ2-5; the D gene TCRdb calls, TRBD2, cannot be checked with no DNA. This CDR3 is built from 16 residues. Looked up from germline, CDR1 is MNHEY and CDR2 is SVGAGI. The CDR3 region is CASSYLAGKPQETQYF.

The chain links TRBV12-3 or TRBV12-4 to TRBJ2-1; TCRdb reports TRBD2, a call that lacks DNA to check it against. This CDR3 contains 15 residues. CDR3 protein: CASRATSGNRNEQFF.

The chain joins TRBV19 to TRBJ2-5; with no DNA, the TCRdb D assignment of TRBD1 cannot be verified. CDR1 is LNHDA and CDR2 is SQIVND in the germline V gene (reference sequence). The CDR3 contains 16 residues. The CDR3 sequence: CASSISGQGAGETQYF.

The chain links TRBV12-3 or TRBV12-4 to TRBJ1-5. CDR3 length equals 11 residues. The CDR3 is CASSLNQPQHF.

The rearrangement joins TRBV29-1 to TRBJ2-5; lacking DNA, the TRBD1 call made by TCRdb goes unchecked. CDR1 is SQVTM, CDR2 ANQGSEA, per germline. This CDR3 contains 14 residues. CDR3 protein: CSVAVRVGGETQYF.

The CDR3 protein is CASSFYTGTGDNEQFF. The gene calls are TRBV5-1 and TRBJ2-1; with no DNA, the TCRdb D assignment of TRBD1 cannot be verified. This CDR3 region has 16 residues. CDR1 and CDR2 from the germline V gene are SGHRS and YFSETQ.

The chain uses TRBV6-1 and TRBJ2-3; the D call from TCRdb, TRBD2, cannot be confirmed without DNA. The CDR3 spans 14 residues. CDR1 and CDR2 from the germline V gene are MNHNS and SASEGT. CDR3 protein: CASRAGPSTDTQYF.

The rearrangement joins TRBV30 to TRBJ1-1; TCRdb reports TRBD1, a call that lacks DNA to check it against. Germline CDR1 and CDR2: GTSNPN and SVGIG (reference sequence). The CDR3 is made up of 11 amino acids. This CDR3 is CAWRTGIGAFF.

The gene calls are TRBV29-1 and TRBJ2-3; TCRdb designates TRBD1, a call that cannot be tested without DNA. CDR1 is SQVTM, CDR2 ANQGSEA, per germline. The CDR3 covers 15 residues. The CDR3: CSVEDRGTNTDTQYF.